This T cell receptor beta chain appears in the sequencing data of a study of response to subunit inactivated influenza vaccine. Study-wide results and caveats: The authors proposed limited new T cell recruitment per seasonal influenza vaccination.

V lost 3 bases to trimming and J lost 5 bases, with 13 bases between them. The germline V gene has CDR1 MNHEY and CDR2 SMNVEV (reference sequence). The CDR3 spans 14 residues. One entry per CDR3 protein, called by TCRdb with MiXCR from the RT-PCR reads. The data show roughly 700,000 distinct CDR3 sequences, approximately 15% seen once. This clonotype has ten or more counts. Its specificity is not known. The TCR sequence derives from a man aged 50-59 years who received an inactivated influenza vaccine. The sample consisted of PBMCs from blood, taken around 15 days before vaccination. The chain combines TRBV27 with TRBJ2-5; weak D call: TRBD1 (6 bases). The CDR3, as DNA: TGTGCCAGCAGTTTTTCAGGGGTCGGGGAGACCCAGTACTTC. Encoded protein: CASSFSGVGETQYF.